This T cell receptor (beta chain) was sequenced for a study of shared clonotypes between healthy human individuals. About the study: Plates per donor: three CD4 naive, three CD4 memory, two CD8 naive, one CD8 memory.

On this clone itself: Its target is not known.

TCRdb's table, derived via immunoSEQ multiplex PCR, lists solely in-frame clones and lacks some. This table holds about 2.4 million clones, more than 85% found once. CD4+ cells were split into CD45RA+ naive and CD45RA-negative memory subsets. Whole-study results and caveats: Non-shared clonotypes showed lower generation probabilities than clonotypes common to all four donors. Naive subsets generally had larger estimated richness than memory subsets.

This CDR3 contains 15 residues. The ends were cut back, 5 bases at V and 4 bases at J, with 18 bases in the middle. The germline V gene has CDR1 SGHTS and CDR2 YDEGEE. This sequence joins TRBV5-8 and TRBJ1-2; the D is unclear. The source material was naive CD4+ T cells from PBMCs. As for subset: CD45RA+ positively selected. This clonotype was sampled from a man younger than 35 in good health. Some clones in this sample may be carry-over from other donors' samples. CDR3 protein: CASSRRDQLTYGYTF. DNA of the CDR3: TGTGCCAGCAGTCGACGGGATCAGCTAACCTATGGCTACACCTTC.